This T cell receptor beta chain was profiled in a study of blood T cell repertoires in COVID-19. Generated by immunoSEQ multiplex PCR, the TCRdb table keeps only in-frame clones and is missing some. The data contain approximately 180,000 clones, 70% to 90% of them singletons. V was pared by 3 bases and J by 1 base, with 6 bases between. The CDR3 contains 13 residues. In this sample, this clone turned up once. The TCR was taken from a man in his 60s with acute or convalescent COVID-19. The sequenced sample was peripheral blood. The chain recombines TRBV12-3 or TRBV12-4 with TRBJ1-1; D call uncertain. CDR3 coding DNA: TGTGCCAGCAGTTTTAATCCGAACACTGAAGCTTTCTTT. Translation: CASSFNPNTEAFF.